This passage covers 3 T cell receptor beta chains from one sample sequenced in a study of CD8+CD57+ T cells in acquired aplastic anemia listed by TCRdb under 2018. Flow cytometry had shown CD8+CD57+ cell expansion in the patients selected for sequencing. The sequencing machine was an Illumina HiSeq 2000. TCR beta VDJ combination and CDR3 sequence profiling used genomic DNA as the template. TCRdb reprocessing: public reads trimmed at Q25 with fastp, clones called with MiXCR, in-frame beta chains kept. Rows are combined by CDR3 protein, so each entry shows the most common genes and DNA. This sample is represented by around 200,000 distinct CDR3 sequences; 48% of them were singletons. The ten largest make up 9.7% of the sample. The sample was sorted CD4+, CD8+, or CD8+CD57+ T cells (not recorded which) from PBMCs. The receptors were gathered from a human donor with aplastic anemia.

As to this clonotype: A much larger clone lies a single base off, so this may be a read error. This sequence joins TRBV4-3 and TRBJ2-5; D remains unclear. Germline CDR1 is LGHNA and CDR2 is YSLEER. The length of the CDR3 is 14 residues. The CDR3 region is CACSPRNREETQYF. For the CDR3, the DNA is TGCGCCTGCAGCCCTCGGAACAGAGAAGAGACCCAGTACTTC.

The chain has TRBV12-3 or TRBV12-4 and TRBJ1-1; D is perhaps TRBD1 (5 bases). This CDR3 is built from 15 residues. Trimming removed 6 bases from V and 3 bases from J, with 17 bases in between. CDR3 in amino acids: CASRTEGVGYTEAFF. CDR3 nucleotide sequence: TGTGCCAGCAGGACGGAAGGGGTGGGGTACACTGAAGCTTTCTTT.

The chain links TRBV11-2 to TRBJ2-1, with D possibly matching TRBD1 (5 bases). Germline CDR1 and CDR2: SGHAT and FQNNGV. This CDR3 contains 14 residues. The germline V and J ends were trimmed by 5 bases and 6 bases, with 14 bases remaining between them. CDR3: CASSPLGVGNEQFF. In DNA form, the CDR3 reads TGTGCCAGCAGCCCCTTAGGGGTGGGCAATGAGCAGTTCTTC.